The 4 T cell receptor beta chains reported below all come from one sample, sequenced in a study of T-cell memory formation after mild COVID-19. MiXCR, run by TCRdb on the 5' RACE reads, gives a single entry per CDR3 protein. This sample carries hundreds of thousands of distinct CDR3 sequences, less than 25% of them seen once, and the ten largest clones take 8.4%. Sequencing was carried out using PBMCs or a T cell subset sorted from them (not recorded which). The receptors were gathered from an adult woman who had mild COVID-19 (a few samples of this study predate the infection). Cell type and time point are not known.

The chain joins TRBV6-5 to TRBJ2-7; 9 bases are shared with TRBD2. The CDR3 runs 13 residues. Germline V gives CDR1 MNHEY, CDR2 SVGAGI. The trim removed 9 bases at V and 11 bases at J, leaving 14 bases unmatched. The chain's CDR3 is CASIPPAGGGEYF. The CDR3 DNA follows: TGTGCCAGTATCCCCCCGGCGGGAGGGGGTGAGTACTTC.

This clonotype was picked up a small number of times. The J gene is TRBJ2-7, the V gene TRBV20-1; 7 bases match TRBD1. The ends lost 5 bases at V and 2 bases at J; junction bases unmatched: 15. Germline V gene sequence: CDR1 DFQATT, CDR2 SNEGSKA (reference sequence). The CDR3 contains 16 residues. The CDR3 DNA reads as TGCAGTGCTCAGGGGGTCTCGGGAAGATCCCCCTACGAGCAGTACTTC. This translates into CSAQGVSGRSPYEQYF.

The chain combines TRBV24-1 with TRBJ2-3; 10 bases are shared with TRBD1. V shed 6 bases, J shed 4 bases, and the junction held 6 bases outside the gene matches. Germline CDR1 is KGHDR and CDR2 is SFDVKD. The CDR3 has 15 amino acids. The CDR3 region has the DNA TGTGCCACCAGTTCCGGGACAGGGGATGCAGATACGCAGTATTTT. Protein: CATSSGTGDADTQYF.

The chain recombines TRBV5-1 with TRBJ2-7; D possibly uses TRBD1 or TRBD2 (5 bases each). V lost 4 bases and J lost 0, with 17 bases in between. Germline V gene lookup returns CDR1 SGHRS and CDR2 YFSETQ. The CDR3 is 16 amino acids. This CDR3 is CASSGVLGTSSYEQYF. As DNA, the CDR3 is TGCGCCAGCAGCGGCGTCCTGGGGACGAGCTCCTACGAGCAGTACTTC.